These 11 T cell receptor beta chains came from one sample sequenced in a study of cytomegalovirus exposure and HLA in healthy donors. PCR amplification relied on 60 Vbeta primers (plus 13 Jbeta primers). The assay was immunoSEQ multiplex PCR, and TCRdb's table has in-frame clones only and misses some. The table has 18,000 or so clones, more than 60% seen once. Sequenced sample: PBMCs. The origin of the receptors is a man between 18 and 29 years old in good health and CMV-seronegative.

V and J are TRBV6-1 and TRBJ1-1; 7 positions match TRBD1. This CDR3 contains 15 residues. Germline-derived CDR1 and CDR2 are MNHNS and SASEGT. V dropped 5 bases and J dropped 0; count of bases not matched to a gene: 6. CDR3 sequence (DNA): TGTGCCAGCAGTCCCTCGACAGGGATGAACACTGAAGCTTTCTTT. Residues: CASSPSTGMNTEAFF.

The chain couples TRBV6-1 to TRBJ1-2, with 8 nucleotides matching TRBD1. Per the germline V gene, CDR1 is MNHNS and CDR2 is SASEGT. The CDR3 contains 15 residues. V dropped 5 bases and J dropped 4; count of bases not matched to a gene: 9. CDR3 amino acids: CASSNRDRPLYGYTF. For the CDR3, the DNA is TGTGCCAGCAGTAACCGGGACAGGCCGCTCTATGGCTACACCTTC.

The chain links TRBV30 to TRBJ1-2; no clear D. Germline lookup yields CDR1 GTSNPN and CDR2 SVGIG (reference sequence). The CDR3 consists of 11 residues. V lost 7 bases and J 8 bases, leaving 14 bases between the germline ends. The CDR3 loop is CAFLLVGGYTF. The CDR3 region has the DNA TGTGCCTTTCTCCTTGTCGGGGGCTACACCTTC.

V usage is TRBV29-1 and J usage is TRBJ2-1, with 7 bases matching TRBD2. The CDR3 totals 14 residues. CDR1 is SQVTM, CDR2 ANQGSEA, per germline. After removal of 1 base from V and 4 bases from J, the junction contained 4 bases not matched to a gene. The CDR3 region is CSVEVGGRYNEQFF. DNA for the CDR3: TGCAGCGTTGAAGTGGGAGGGCGATACAATGAGCAGTTCTTC.

The genes are TRBV9 and TRBJ1-1; perhaps TRBD1 as D (6 bases). CDR1 and CDR2 (germline): SGDLS, YYNGEE. The CDR3 is made up of 12 amino acids. Trimming removed 0 bases at V and 9 bases at J, with 9 bases between. CDR3 region: CASSVEGEKAFF. The CDR3 coding sequence is TGTGCCAGCAGCGTAGAGGGGGAGAAAGCTTTCTTT.

In this sample, this clone turned up once. V usage is TRBV13 and J usage is TRBJ1-1; D unclear. Germline CDR1 is PRHDT and CDR2 is FYEKMQ (reference sequence). This CDR3 is 11 amino acids long. Deletions cut 7 bases from V and 8 bases from J, with 11 bases between. CDR3 nucleotide sequence: TGTGCCAGCACCCGAATCCAGGAAGCTTTCTTT. Translated, it gives CASTRIQEAFF.

The chain is built from TRBV14 and TRBJ1-2, with D hard to call. Trimming removed 3 bases at V and 4 bases at J, with 12 bases between. The germline V gene encodes CDR1 SGHDN and CDR2 FVKESK. This CDR3 contains 14 residues. CDR3 residues: CASSHAGLVYGYTF. As DNA, the CDR3 is TGTGCCAGCAGCCATGCGGGTTTAGTCTATGGCTACACCTTC.

There are a few counts of this clone. This chain uses TRBV5-4 with TRBJ2-1; 11 bases are shared with TRBD2. Germline V gives CDR1 SGHNT, CDR2 YYREEE (reference sequence). Germline trimming cut 1 base from V and 6 bases from J; bases unmatched to any gene: 3. CDR3 length equals 15 residues. The CDR3 nucleotides are TGTGCCAGCAGCTTGTCTAGCGGGGGGATCAATGAGCAGTTCTTC. It translates to CASSLSSGGINEQFF.

The J gene is TRBJ2-7, the V gene TRBV15, with unresolved D. The length of the CDR3 is 15 residues. CDR1 is LNHNV and CDR2 is YYDKDF in the germline V gene (reference sequence). V shed 0 bases and J shed 0 bases, with 9 bases lying between them. In DNA form, the CDR3 reads TGTGCCACCAGCAGAGATCAGGCCAGCTCCTACGAGCAGTACTTC. Protein sequence: CATSRDQASSYEQYF.

This clone was observed a few times. The genes are TRBV30 and TRBJ1-1; D perhaps matches TRBD1 (5 bases). The CDR3 is made up of 14 amino acids. Germline V gives CDR1 GTSNPN, CDR2 SVGIG (reference sequence). V lost 3 bases to trimming and J lost 1 base, with 12 bases between them. DNA for the CDR3: TGTGCCTGGAGCAAAGGGGTGAGGAACACTGAAGCTTTCTTT. Protein product: CAWSKGVRNTEAFF.

V and J are TRBV4-1 and TRBJ2-1; possibly TRBD1 for D (6 bases). Germline CDR1 is MGHRA and CDR2 is YSYEKL. The V end was cut by 5 bases, the J end by 9 bases, with 11 bases between. The CDR3 spans 12 residues. The CDR3 coding sequence is TGCGCCAGCAGCGCACAGGGCGGTGAGCAGTTCTTC. It yields the protein CASSAQGGEQFF.